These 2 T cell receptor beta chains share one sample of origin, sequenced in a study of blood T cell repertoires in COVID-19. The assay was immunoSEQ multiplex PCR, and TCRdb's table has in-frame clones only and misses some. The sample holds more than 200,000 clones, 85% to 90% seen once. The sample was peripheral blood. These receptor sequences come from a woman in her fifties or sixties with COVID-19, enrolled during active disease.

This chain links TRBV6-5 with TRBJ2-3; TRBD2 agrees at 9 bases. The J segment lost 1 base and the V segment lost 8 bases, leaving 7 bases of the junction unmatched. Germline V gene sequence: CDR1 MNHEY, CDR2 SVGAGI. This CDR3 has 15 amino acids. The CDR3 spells CASGSGGWGTDTQYF. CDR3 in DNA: TGTGCCAGCGGGAGCGGGGGGTGGGGCACAGATACGCAGTATTTT.

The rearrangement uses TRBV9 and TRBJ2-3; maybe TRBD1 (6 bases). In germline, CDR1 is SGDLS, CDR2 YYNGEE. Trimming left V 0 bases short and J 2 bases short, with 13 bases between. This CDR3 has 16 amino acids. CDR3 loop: CASSVVSGQITDTQYF. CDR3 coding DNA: TGTGCCAGCAGCGTAGTAAGTGGACAGATCACAGATACGCAGTATTTT.